Here is one TCR beta chain with its context. The antigen remains unidentified. TCRdb re-analysed the multiplex PCR reads in MiXCR, keeping a single row per CDR3 protein. The data show 12,000 to 15,000 distinct CDR3 sequences, with around three fifths seen just once and over 25% held by the top ten. This specimen comes from a study of breast tumors, draining lymph nodes, adjacent tissues. General study results and limits: Most tumor T cells seemingly derive from lymph node, then expand in tumor. Tumors had less TCR diversity than lymph nodes, more than nontumor tissue.

The CDR3 length is 13 residues. In germline, CDR1 is SGDLS, CDR2 YYNGEE. Trimming stripped 0 bases from V and 9 bases from J, with 10 bases between. This chain connects TRBV9 to TRBJ2-1; D gene ambiguous. The source of this sequence is a female donor with breast cancer. Some clones in this sample may be carry-over from other donors' samples. The sequencing input was tumor-adjacent breast tissue. The CDR3 loop is CASSVDGLSEQFF. The CDR3 DNA reads TGTGCCAGCAGCGTAGACGGGTTGAGTGAGCAGTTCTTC.